Listed below are T cell receptor beta chains from one sample, sequenced in a study of T cell responses to AZD1222 COVID-19 vaccine. The repertoire was sequenced with immunoSEQ multiplex PCR; TCRdb's copy has only in-frame clones and lacks some. The sample carries 200,000 or so clones, approximately 90% recorded once. The sequences come from peripheral blood, collected on day 0 of AZD1222 vaccination. The receptors come from an adult in good health. Each CDR3 is given with its conserved first and last residue. Fields, in order: V gene, J gene, CDR3 length, CDR3 protein.

V: TRBV5-6; J: TRBJ1-2; length: 14; CDR3: CASSLTGQAGGYTF
V: TRBV18; J: TRBJ2-7; length: 14; CDR3: CASSPPTDALEQYF
V: TRBV12-3/TRBV12-4; J: TRBJ1-2; length: 13; CDR3: CASSLRGTGGYTF
V: TRBV5-1; J: TRBJ1-4; length: 16; CDR3: CASSLMSAASNEKLFF
V: TRBV6-1; J: TRBJ1-5; length: 15; CDR3: CASSEAPGRGQPQHF
V: TRBV4-1; J: TRBJ2-7; length: 15; CDR3: CASSHGQDSSYEQYF
V: TRBV28; J: TRBJ1-3; length: 16; CDR3: CASSLWTRGSGNTIYF
V: TRBV7-8; J: TRBJ1-5; length: 15; CDR3: CASSLDGAVGQPQHF
V: TRBV5-8; J: TRBJ1-5; length: 14; CDR3: CASSHRTANQPQHF
V: TRBV19; J: TRBJ2-3; length: 14; CDR3: CASRFSLGADTQYF
V: TRBV4-3; J: TRBJ2-2; length: 14; CDR3: CASSQEHGSGELFF
V: TRBV7-2; J: TRBJ2-3; length: 15; CDR3: CASSPDRVRRDTQYF
V: TRBV28; J: TRBJ1-4; length: 14; CDR3: CASSLHRDGEKLFF
V: TRBV6-5; J: TRBJ1-2; length: 14; CDR3: CASSYDSKNYGYTF
V: TRBV13; J: TRBJ2-7; length: 15; CDR3: CASSLPGPVGYEQYF
V: TRBV7-6; J: TRBJ2-1; length: 16; CDR3: CASSLSGQVHYNEQFF
V: TRBV11-2; J: TRBJ1-6; length: 13; CDR3: CASSLVVWSPLHF
V: TRBV28; J: TRBJ1-6; length: 14; CDR3: CASRSGQGNSPLHF
V: TRBV29-1; J: TRBJ2-5; length: 13; CDR3: CSVEPTGEATQYF
V: TRBV7-9; J: TRBJ1-3; length: 15; CDR3: CASSFDRAFGNTIYF
V: TRBV21-1; J: TRBJ2-2; length: 16; CDR3: CASSKEVSGLTGELFF
V: TRBV5-4; J: TRBJ2-7; length: 14; CDR3: CASSSILDSYEQYF